The clone carrying this T cell receptor beta chain turned up a few times. Its target is unknown. Trimming pared 1 base from V and 6 bases from J, leaving 13 bases between. This CDR3 region has 14 residues. Germline V gives CDR1 SGHRS, CDR2 YFSETQ. A patient was excluded if there was uncontrolled infection, other autoimmune disease, pregnancy or lactation. It was RNA transcripts that yielded the amplified TCR beta CDR3 regions. With the HTBI primer set, the TCR CDR3 went through a first round of RT-PCR. MiXCR was run by TCRdb on the multiplex PCR reads, yielding one entry per CDR3 protein. The data hold 340,000 or so distinct CDR3 sequences, with roughly 17% observed a single time. The data derive from a study of T cells in Graves' hyperthyroidism and ophthalmopathy. Study-wide context: Peripheral blood draws took place at initial diagnosis, ahead of any treatment.

Findings of the study overall: Blood held most thyroid clonotypes expanded above 0.001 frequency.

The sequence derives from a man aged 25 to 40 with Graves' hyperthyroidism. The chain combines TRBV5-1 with TRBJ1-1, with D perhaps TRBD1 (6 bases). Sequences were obtained from blood. The CDR3 here is CASSLTGNFAEAFF. Written as DNA, the CDR3 is TGCGCCAGCAGCTTGACAGGGAACTTCGCTGAAGCTTTCTTT.